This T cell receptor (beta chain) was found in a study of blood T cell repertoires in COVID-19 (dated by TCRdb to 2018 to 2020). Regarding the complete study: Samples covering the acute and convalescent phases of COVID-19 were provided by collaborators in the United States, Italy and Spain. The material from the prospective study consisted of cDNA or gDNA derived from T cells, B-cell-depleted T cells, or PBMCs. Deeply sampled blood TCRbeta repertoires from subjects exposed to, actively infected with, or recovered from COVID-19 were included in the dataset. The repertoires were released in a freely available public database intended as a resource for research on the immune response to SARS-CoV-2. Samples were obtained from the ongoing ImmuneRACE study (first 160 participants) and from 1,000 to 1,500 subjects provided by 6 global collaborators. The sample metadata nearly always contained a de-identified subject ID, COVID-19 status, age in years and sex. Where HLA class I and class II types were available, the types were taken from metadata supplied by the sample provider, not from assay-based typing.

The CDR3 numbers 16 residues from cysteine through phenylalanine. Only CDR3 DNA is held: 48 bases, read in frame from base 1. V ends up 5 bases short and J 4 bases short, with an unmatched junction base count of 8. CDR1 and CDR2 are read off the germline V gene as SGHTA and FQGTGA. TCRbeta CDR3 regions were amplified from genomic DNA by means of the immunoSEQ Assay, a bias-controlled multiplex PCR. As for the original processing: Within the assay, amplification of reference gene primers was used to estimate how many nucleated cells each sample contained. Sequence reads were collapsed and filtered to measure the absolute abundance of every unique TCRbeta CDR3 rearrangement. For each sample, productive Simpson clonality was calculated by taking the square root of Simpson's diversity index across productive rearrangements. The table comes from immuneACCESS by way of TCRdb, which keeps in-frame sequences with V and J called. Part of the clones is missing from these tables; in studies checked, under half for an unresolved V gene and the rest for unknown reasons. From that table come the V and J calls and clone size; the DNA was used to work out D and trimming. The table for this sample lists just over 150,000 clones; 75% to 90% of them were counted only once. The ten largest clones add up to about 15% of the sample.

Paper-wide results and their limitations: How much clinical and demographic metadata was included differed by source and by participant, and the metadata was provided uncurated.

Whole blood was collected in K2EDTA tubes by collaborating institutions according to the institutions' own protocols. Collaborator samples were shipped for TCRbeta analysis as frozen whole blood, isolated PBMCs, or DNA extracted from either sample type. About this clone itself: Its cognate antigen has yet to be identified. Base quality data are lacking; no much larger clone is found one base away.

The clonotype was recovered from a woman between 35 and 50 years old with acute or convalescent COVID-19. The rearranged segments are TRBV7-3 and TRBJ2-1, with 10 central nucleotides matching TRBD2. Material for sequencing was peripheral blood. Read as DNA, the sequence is TGTGCCAGCAGCCCAGCGGGAGGGGTAGAATACAATGAGCAGTTCTTC. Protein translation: CASSPAGGVEYNEQFF.